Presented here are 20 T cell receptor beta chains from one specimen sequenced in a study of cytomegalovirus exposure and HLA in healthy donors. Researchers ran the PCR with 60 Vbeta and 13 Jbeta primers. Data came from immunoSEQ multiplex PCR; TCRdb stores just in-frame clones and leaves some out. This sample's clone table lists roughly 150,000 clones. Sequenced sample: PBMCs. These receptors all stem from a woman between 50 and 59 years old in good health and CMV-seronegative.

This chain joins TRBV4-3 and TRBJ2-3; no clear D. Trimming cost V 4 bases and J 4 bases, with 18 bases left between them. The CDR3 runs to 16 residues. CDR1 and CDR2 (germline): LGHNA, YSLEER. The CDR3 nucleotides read TGCGCCAGCAGCCTGTCCGGTGGCCGGAGTTCAGATACGCAGTATTTT. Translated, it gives CASSLSGGRSSDTQYF.

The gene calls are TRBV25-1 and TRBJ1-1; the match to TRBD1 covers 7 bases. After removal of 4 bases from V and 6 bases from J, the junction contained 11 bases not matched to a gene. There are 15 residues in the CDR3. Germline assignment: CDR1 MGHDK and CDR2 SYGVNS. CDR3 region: CASSGTNRGTAEAFF. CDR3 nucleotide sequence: TGTGCCAGCAGTGGAACCAACAGGGGAACTGCTGAAGCTTTCTTT.

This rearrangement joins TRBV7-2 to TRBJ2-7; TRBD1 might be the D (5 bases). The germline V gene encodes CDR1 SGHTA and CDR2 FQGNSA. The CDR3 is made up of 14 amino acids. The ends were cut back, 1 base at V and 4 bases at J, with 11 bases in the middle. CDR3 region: CASSLGAQGYEQYF. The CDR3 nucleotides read TGTGCCAGCAGCTTAGGAGCTCAGGGTTACGAGCAGTACTTC.

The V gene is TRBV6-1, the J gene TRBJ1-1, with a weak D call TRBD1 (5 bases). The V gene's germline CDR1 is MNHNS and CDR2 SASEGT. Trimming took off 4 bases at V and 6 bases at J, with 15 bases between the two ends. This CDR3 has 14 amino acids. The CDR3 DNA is TGTGCCAGCAGTGTTCTGACAGTAACTGCTGAAGCTTTCTTT. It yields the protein CASSVLTVTAEAFF.

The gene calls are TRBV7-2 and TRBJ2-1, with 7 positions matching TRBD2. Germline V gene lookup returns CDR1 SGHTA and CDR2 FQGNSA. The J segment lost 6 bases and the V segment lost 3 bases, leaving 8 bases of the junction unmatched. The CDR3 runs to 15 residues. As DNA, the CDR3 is TGTGCCAGCAGCTTGGCGGGAGTGGCCATCAATGAGCAGTTCTTC. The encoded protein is CASSLAGVAINEQFF.

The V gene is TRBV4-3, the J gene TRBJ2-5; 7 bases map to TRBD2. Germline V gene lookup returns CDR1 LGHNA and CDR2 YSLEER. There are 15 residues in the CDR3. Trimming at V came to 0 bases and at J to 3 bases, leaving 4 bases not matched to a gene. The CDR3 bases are TGCGCCAGCAGCCAAGATTACGCGGGGGAAGAGACCCAGTACTTC. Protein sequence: CASSQDYAGEETQYF.

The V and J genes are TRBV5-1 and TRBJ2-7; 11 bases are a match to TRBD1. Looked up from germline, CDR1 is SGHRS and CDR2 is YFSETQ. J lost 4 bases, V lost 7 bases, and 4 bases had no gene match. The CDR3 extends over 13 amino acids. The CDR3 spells CASGDRGGYEQYF. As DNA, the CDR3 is TGCGCCAGCGGGGACAGGGGGGGTTACGAGCAGTACTTC.

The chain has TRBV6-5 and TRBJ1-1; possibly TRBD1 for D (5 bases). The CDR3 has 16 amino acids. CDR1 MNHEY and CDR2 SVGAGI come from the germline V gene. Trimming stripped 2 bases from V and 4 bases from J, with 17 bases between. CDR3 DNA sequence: TGTGCCAGCAGTTACGGGGTGTCAGGGCTGGGCACTGAAGCTTTCTTT. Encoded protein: CASSYGVSGLGTEAFF.

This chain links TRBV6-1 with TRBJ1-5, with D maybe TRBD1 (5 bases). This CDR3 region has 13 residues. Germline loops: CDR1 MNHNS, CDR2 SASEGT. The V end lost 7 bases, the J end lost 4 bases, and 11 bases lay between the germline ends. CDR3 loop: CASMGGENQPQHF. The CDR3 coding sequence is TGTGCCAGCATGGGGGGGGAAAATCAGCCCCAGCATTTT.

CDR3 protein: CASRGSFQPYGYTF. The DNA for the CDR3 is TGTGCCAGTAGGGGCAGTTTCCAGCCCTATGGCTACACCTTC. The rearrangement joins TRBV19 to TRBJ1-2; D unresolved. The germline V and J ends were trimmed by 6 bases and 4 bases, with 15 bases remaining between them. The V gene's germline CDR1 is LNHDA and CDR2 SQIVND (reference sequence). The CDR3 has 14 amino acids.

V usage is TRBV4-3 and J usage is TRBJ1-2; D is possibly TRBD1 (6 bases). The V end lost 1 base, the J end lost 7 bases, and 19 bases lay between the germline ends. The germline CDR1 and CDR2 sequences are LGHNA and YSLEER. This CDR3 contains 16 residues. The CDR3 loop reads CASSQGLRARGSGYTF. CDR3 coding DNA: TGCGCCAGCAGCCAAGGTTTACGTGCCAGGGGAAGTGGCTACACCTTC.

CDR3 residues: CASSELKGETQYF. Written as DNA, the CDR3 is TGTGCCAGCAGTGAATTAAAGGGGGAGACCCAGTACTTC. This chain links TRBV25-1 with TRBJ2-5; tentatively, D is TRBD1 (5 bases). This CDR3 has 13 amino acids. Germline CDR1 reads MGHDK; CDR2 reads SYGVNS. Between the trimmed V and J ends, which lost 1 base and 5 bases, there was a span of 8 bases. Filled out from reference TRBV25-1 and TRBJ2-5, the complete variable domain reads EADIYQTPRYLVIGTGKKITLECSQTMGHDKMYWYQQDPGMELHLIHYSYGVNSTEKGDLSSESTVSRIRTEHFPLTLESARPSHTSQYLCASSELKGETQYFGPGTRLLVL.

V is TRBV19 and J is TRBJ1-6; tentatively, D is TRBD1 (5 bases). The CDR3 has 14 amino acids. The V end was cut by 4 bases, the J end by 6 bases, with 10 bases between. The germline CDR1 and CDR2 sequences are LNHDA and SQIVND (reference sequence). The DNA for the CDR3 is TGTGCCAGTAGTAAACGACAGATTAATTCACCCCTCCACTTT. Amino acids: CASSKRQINSPLHF.

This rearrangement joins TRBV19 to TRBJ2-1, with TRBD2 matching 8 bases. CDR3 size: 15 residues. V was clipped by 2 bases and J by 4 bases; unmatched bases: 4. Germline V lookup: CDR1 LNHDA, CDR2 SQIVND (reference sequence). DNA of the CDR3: TGTGCCAGTAGTATAAGCGGGGGAGGGTACAATGAGCAGTTCTTC. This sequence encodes CASSISGGGYNEQFF. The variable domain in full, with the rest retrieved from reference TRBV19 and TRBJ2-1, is DGGITQSPKYLFRKEGQNVTLSCEQNLNHDAMYWYRQDPGQGLRLIYYSQIVNDFQKGDIAEGYSVSREKKESFPLTVTSAQKNPTAFYLCASSISGGGYNEQFFGPGTRLTVL.

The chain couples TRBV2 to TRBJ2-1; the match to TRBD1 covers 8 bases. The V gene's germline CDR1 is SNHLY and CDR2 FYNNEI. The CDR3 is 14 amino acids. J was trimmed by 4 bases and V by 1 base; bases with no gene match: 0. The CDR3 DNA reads TGTGCCAGCAGTGAAGGGACAGGGTACAATGAGCAGTTCTTC. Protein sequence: CASSEGTGYNEQFF.

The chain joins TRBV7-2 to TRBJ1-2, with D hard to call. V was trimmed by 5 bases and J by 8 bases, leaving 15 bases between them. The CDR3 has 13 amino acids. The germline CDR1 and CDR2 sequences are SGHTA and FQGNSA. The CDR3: CASSASGLGGYTF. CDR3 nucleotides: TGTGCCAGCAGCGCCTCAGGATTAGGCGGCTACACCTTC.

The CDR3 DNA sequence: TGTGCCAGCAGGACTAGCGGGGGCTATGAGCAGTTCTTC. This translates into CASRTSGGYEQFF. The rearrangement joins TRBV14 to TRBJ2-1; 12 bases map to TRBD2. The CDR3 loop spans 13 amino acids. Unmatched junction bases numbered 2, after V lost 6 bases and J lost 8 bases. CDR1 is SGHDN, CDR2 FVKESK, per germline.

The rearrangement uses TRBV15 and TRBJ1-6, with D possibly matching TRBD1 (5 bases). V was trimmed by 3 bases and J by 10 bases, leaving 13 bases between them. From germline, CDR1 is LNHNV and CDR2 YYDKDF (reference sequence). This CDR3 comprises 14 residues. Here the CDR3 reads CATSRQGSGSPLHF. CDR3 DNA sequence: TGTGCCACCAGCAGGCAGGGATCAGGCTCACCCCTCCACTTT.

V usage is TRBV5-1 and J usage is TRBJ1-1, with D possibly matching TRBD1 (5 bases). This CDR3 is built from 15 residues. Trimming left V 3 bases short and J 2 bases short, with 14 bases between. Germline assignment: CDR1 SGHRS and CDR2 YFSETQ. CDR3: CASSSRGGGNTEAFF. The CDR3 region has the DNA TGCGCCAGCAGCTCCCGTGGGGGGGGAAACACTGAAGCTTTCTTT.

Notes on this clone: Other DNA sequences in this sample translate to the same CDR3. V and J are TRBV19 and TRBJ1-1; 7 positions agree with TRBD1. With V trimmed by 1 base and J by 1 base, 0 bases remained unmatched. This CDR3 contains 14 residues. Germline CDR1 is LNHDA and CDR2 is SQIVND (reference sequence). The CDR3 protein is CASSIGQGNTEAFF. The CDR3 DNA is TGTGCCAGTAGTATAGGACAGGGGAACACTGAAGCTTTCTTT.